The T cell receptor (beta chain) described here comes from a study of immune characterization of retroperitoneal liposarcoma. TCRdb independently ran MiXCR on the PCR reads; one entry per CDR3 protein. Among over 10,000 distinct CDR3 sequences, 45% to 50% were seen once, and the ten largest hold roughly an eighth. The CDR3 has 15 residues. Germline V lookup: CDR1 MNHEY, CDR2 SMNVEV (reference sequence). V shed 7 bases, J shed 5 bases, and the junction held 8 bases outside the gene matches. This clonotype turned up a few times. The V gene is TRBV27, the J gene TRBJ2-1, with 10 bases identical to TRBD1. Sample: tumor tissue. The receptor comes from a female donor with retroperitoneal liposarcoma. This CDR3 is CASNPGTGVHNEQFF. The CDR3 nucleotides are TGTGCCAGCAATCCCGGGACAGGGGTTCACAATGAGCAGTTCTTC.